The 27 T cell receptor beta chains in this list originate from one sample, sequenced in a study of CD8 T cell repertoires and HIV-1 epitope variants. These receptors' targets are unknown. Using immunoSEQ multiplex PCR, the repertoire was profiled, and TCRdb retains in-frame clones only, with some absent. The sample has 5,000 or so clones; 65% to 70% are singletons. The sequenced sample was cultured CD8+ T cells derived from PBMCs. Receptors originate from a male donor with HIV.

CDR3 region: CASFRGGSAQYF. CDR3 bases: TGTGCCAGCTTTAGGGGAGGGTCGGCCCAGTACTTC. The rearrangement uses TRBV6-1 and TRBJ2-5; 7 bases are a match to TRBD2. J was trimmed by 9 bases and V by 8 bases; bases with no gene match: 9. There are 12 residues in the CDR3. From germline, CDR1 is MNHNS and CDR2 SASEGT.

The genes are TRBV7-9 and TRBJ1-2; 8 positions agree with TRBD1. This CDR3 contains 15 residues. The V and J ends lost 1 base and 2 bases, in that order; junction bases with no gene match: 3. Germline V gene data show CDR1 as SEHNR and CDR2 as FQNEAQ (reference sequence). In DNA, the CDR3 is TGTGCCAGCAGCTTAGAGTCAGGGGGCAACTATGGCTACACCTTC. It encodes CASSLESGGNYGYTF.

The chain has TRBV28 and TRBJ2-7; the D gene could be TRBD1 or TRBD2 (11 bases each). V was cut by 5 bases and J by 0 bases, with 32 bases left in between. CDR3 size: 21 residues. Germline V gene data show CDR1 as MDHEN and CDR2 as SYDVKM. CDR3 sequence: CASSTHPGQGGLAAFSYEQYF. CDR3 nucleotide sequence: TGTGCCAGCAGTACTCACCCGGGACAGGGGGGACTAGCGGCCTTCTCCTACGAGCAGTACTTC.

V and J are TRBV11-2 and TRBJ2-3; the D gene is possibly TRBD1 (6 bases). Per the germline V gene, CDR1 is SGHAT and CDR2 is FQNNGV. CDR3 size: 16 residues. The ends were cut back, 8 bases at V and 2 bases at J, with 20 bases in the middle. CDR3 coding DNA: TGTGCCAGCGTCCGGACAGCAGCGAAGATCACAGATACGCAGTATTTT. As protein: CASVRTAAKITDTQYF.

V gene TRBV21-1 combines with J gene TRBJ2-1; the table assigns TRBD2, which was not confirmed against the DNA. TRBV21-1 is a recognized pseudogene. The CDR3 has 14 amino acids. The CDR3 here is CASPTGTSSDEQFF. CDR3 coding DNA: TGTGCCAGCCCTACCGGGACTAGCAGCGATGAGCAGTTCTTC.

V gene TRBV27 combines with J gene TRBJ1-1; a possible D gene is TRBD1 (6 bases). The CDR3 totals 13 residues. The V end lost 7 bases, the J end lost 4 bases, and 13 bases lay between the germline ends. In germline, CDR1 is MNHEY, CDR2 SMNVEV (reference sequence). The CDR3 region is CASIRGGGTEAFF. As DNA, the CDR3 is TGTGCCAGCATCCGAGGGGGGGGCACTGAAGCTTTCTTT.

The chain recombines TRBV2 with TRBJ2-1, with 7 bases fitting TRBD1. Germline CDR1 reads SNHLY; CDR2 reads FYNNEI. The CDR3 has 14 residues. Trimming cost V 6 bases and J 3 bases; bases outside gene matches: 5. CDR3: CASRLTGDYNEQFF. Written as DNA, the CDR3 is TGTGCCAGCAGACTAACAGGGGACTACAATGAGCAGTTCTTC.

This clone appeared a few times. The chain is built from TRBV7-6 and TRBJ2-7, with 7 bases lining up with TRBD1. V trimming: 4 bases; J trimming: 5 bases; junction bases outside the gene matches: 5. The CDR3 is 13 amino acids. Looked up from germline, CDR1 is SGHVS and CDR2 is FNYEAQ. CDR3 sequence reads: CASSSGQVHEQYF. In nucleotides, the CDR3 is TGTGCCAGCAGCTCTGGACAGGTCCACGAGCAGTACTTC.

The chain carries TRBV9 and TRBJ2-6, with no clear D. Germline values: CDR1 SGDLS, CDR2 YYNGEE. The CDR3 has 16 residues. V was shortened by 1 base and J by 1 base, with 9 bases between the two germline ends. Here the CDR3 reads CASSVRPPSGANVLTF. The CDR3 bases are TGTGCCAGCAGCGTACGACCGCCTTCTGGGGCCAACGTCCTGACTTTC.

CDR3 in DNA: TGTGCCAGCAGCGGCCCTAGCTTGATGTCCTACAATGAGCAGTTCTTC. Amino acids: CASSGPSLMSYNEQFF. This chain connects TRBV9 to TRBJ2-1, with D tentatively TRBD2 (5 bases). This CDR3 has 16 amino acids. The V gene's germline CDR1 is SGDLS and CDR2 YYNGEE. Trimming cost V 3 bases and J 1 base, with 14 bases left between them.

The gene calls are TRBV4-3 and TRBJ2-1; weak D call: TRBD1 (5 bases). The CDR3 consists of 15 residues. Germline V gene sequence: CDR1 LGHNA, CDR2 YSLEER. V lost 0 bases, J lost 9 bases, and 15 bases lay in between. CDR3 bases: TGCGCCAGCAGCCAAGATCAGCCCCAGGGCGGTGAGCAGTTCTTC. Translating gives CASSQDQPQGGEQFF.

The rearrangement joins TRBV27 to TRBJ2-1; D is unresolved. V was clipped by 2 bases and J by 2 bases, with 10 bases between them. This CDR3 is 15 amino acids long. The germline CDR1 and CDR2 sequences are MNHEY and SMNVEV (reference sequence). In DNA, the CDR3 is TGTGCCAGCAGTTTAATGGTAGGCCCCTACAATGAGCAGTTCTTC. Its protein product is CASSLMVGPYNEQFF.

The V and J genes are TRBV28 and TRBJ1-2; 8 bases are a match to TRBD1. Germline loops: CDR1 MDHEN, CDR2 SYDVKM. This CDR3 comprises 14 residues. Losses at the gene ends were 3 bases for V and 5 bases for J; bases not matched to a gene: 5. The CDR3 protein is CASSFDRGRYGYTF. The CDR3, as DNA: TGTGCCAGCAGTTTTGACAGGGGTAGATATGGCTACACCTTC.

There are a few counts of this clone. V usage is TRBV4-3 and J usage is TRBJ2-3, with D possibly being TRBD1 or TRBD2 (6 bases each). Germline CDR1 LGHNA, CDR2 YSLEER. This CDR3 contains 17 residues. V lost 0 bases and J lost 0, with 13 bases in between. CDR3 sequence: CASSQDHWGASTDTQYF. For the CDR3, the DNA is TGCGCCAGCAGCCAAGACCATTGGGGGGCTAGCACAGATACGCAGTATTTT.

This chain uses TRBV11-1 with TRBJ1-1; no clear D gene. The CDR3 runs to 12 residues. The germline gives CDR1 SGHAT, CDR2 FQDESV (reference sequence). V lost 4 bases to trimming and J lost 1 base, with 4 bases between them. CDR3 sequence (DNA): TGTGCCAGCAGCTGGGGGAACACTGAAGCTTTCTTT. Encoded protein: CASSWGNTEAFF.

Remarks on this clone: At one boundary the junction diverges from the germline segment, which might be a read error. The chain links TRBV5-8 to TRBJ1-2, with D hard to call. CDR1 SGHTS and CDR2 YDEGEE come from the germline V gene. The CDR3 contains 16 residues. CDR3 nucleotide sequence: TGCGCCAGCAGCCAAGATCCCCCAGACTTGGACTATGGCTACACCTTC. Protein: CASSQDPPDLDYGYTF. The whole variable domain, remainder taken from reference TRBV5-8 and TRBJ1-2, is EAGVTQSPTHLIKTRGQQATLRCSPISGHTSVYWYQQALGLGLQFLLWYDEGEERNRGNFPPRFSGRQFPNYSSELNVNALELEDSALYLCASSQDPPDLDYGYTFGSGTRLTVV.

The gene calls are TRBV12-1 and TRBJ2-7. TRBV12-1 is a pseudogene locus. This CDR3 is built from 14 residues. The chain's CDR3 is CASSHRDGPYEQYF. The CDR3 bases are TGTGCCAGCAGCCACCGGGACGGACCCTACGAGCAGTACTTC.

The chain has TRBV27 and TRBJ1-1, with 7 positions matching TRBD1. This CDR3 has 13 residues. V trimming: 4 bases; J trimming: 5 bases; junction bases outside the gene matches: 4. Germline V gene data show CDR1 as MNHEY and CDR2 as SMNVEV (reference sequence). CDR3: CASSWTGSTEAFF. CDR3 nucleotide sequence: TGTGCCAGCAGTTGGACAGGTTCAACTGAAGCTTTCTTT.

This clone has only one observation. The chain combines TRBV9 with TRBJ2-7; TRBD2 is a possible D gene (6 bases). The CDR3 runs 15 residues. V was cut by 0 bases and J by 3 bases, with 13 bases left in between. Germline-derived CDR1 and CDR2 are SGDLS and YYNGEE. The CDR3 region has the DNA TGTGCCAGCAGCGTAGAGGAGGGAACGATCTACGAGCAGTACTTC. It translates to CASSVEEGTIYEQYF. Together with reference TRBV9 and TRBJ2-7, the CDR3 gives the full variable domain: DSGVTQTPKHLITATGQRVTLRCSPRSGDLSVYWYQQSLDQGLQFLIQYYNGEERAKGNILERFSAQQFPDLHSELNLSSLELGDSALYFCASSVEEGTIYEQYFGPGTRLTVT.

This rearrangement joins TRBV28 to TRBJ1-5, with D hard to call. Per germline, CDR1 MDHEN and CDR2 SYDVKM. Trimming cost V 5 bases and J 1 base, with 12 bases left between them. This CDR3 is built from 15 residues. This CDR3 is CASSPLEESNQPQHF. CDR3 nucleotide sequence: TGTGCCAGCAGTCCGTTAGAGGAGAGCAATCAGCCCCAGCATTTT.

This chain uses TRBV2 with TRBJ2-7; no firm D call. The V gene lost 2 bases and the J gene lost 7 bases, with 9 bases spanning the gap. The CDR3 loop spans 12 amino acids. The germline V gene has CDR1 SNHLY and CDR2 FYNNEI. The CDR3 DNA is TGTGCCAGCAGTGAAAGCGTTAGGGAGCAGTACTTC. Translated, it gives CASSESVREQYF.

The chain has TRBV19 and TRBJ2-1; 11 nucleotides agree with TRBD1. V lost 4 bases, J lost 4 bases, and 6 bases stayed unmatched. This CDR3 contains 16 residues. Looked up from germline, CDR1 is LNHDA and CDR2 is SQIVND (reference sequence). The CDR3 DNA sequence: TGTGCCAGTAGTACCGAGGACAGGGGGCCATACAATGAGCAGTTCTTC. This codes for CASSTEDRGPYNEQFF. The entire variable domain, with the rest obtained from reference TRBV19 and TRBJ2-1, is as follows: DGGITQSPKYLFRKEGQNVTLSCEQNLNHDAMYWYRQDPGQGLRLIYYSQIVNDFQKGDIAEGYSVSREKKESFPLTVTSAQKNPTAFYLCASSTEDRGPYNEQFFGPGTRLTVL.

The chain carries TRBV10-2 and TRBJ1-3; D is perhaps TRBD1 (6 bases). This CDR3 region has 16 residues. Germline V lookup: CDR1 WSHSY, CDR2 SAAADI. Trimming stripped 2 bases from V and 5 bases from J, with 16 bases between. The CDR3 coding sequence is TGCGCCAGCAGTGAGAGGTCCCCGGGACACCGAAACACCATATATTTT. Translating it yields CASSERSPGHRNTIYF.

This chain connects TRBV4-1 to TRBJ2-7; 8 bases fit TRBD1. The CDR3 covers 19 residues. Germline V lookup: CDR1 MGHRA, CDR2 YSYEKL. Trimming removed 1 base from V and 1 base from J; junction bases left unmatched: 15. In DNA, the CDR3 is TGCGCCAGCAGCCAAGTCGGAGGCAGGGACAGGTATCGGTCCTACGAGCAGTACTTC. Translation: CASSQVGGRDRYRSYEQYF.

This clone was recorded only once. The J gene is TRBJ2-3, the V gene TRBV29-1, with D possibly matching TRBD2 (5 bases). Germline lookup yields CDR1 SQVTM and CDR2 ANQGSEA. The V end lost 4 bases, the J end lost 5 bases, and 13 bases lay between the germline ends. This CDR3 has 13 amino acids. The CDR3: CSVVASWGDTQYF. The CDR3 nucleotides are TGCAGCGTTGTGGCTAGCTGGGGAGATACGCAGTATTTT.

The J gene is TRBJ2-1, the V gene TRBV27; 7 bases align to TRBD1. V was pared by 5 bases and J by 0 bases, with 7 bases of the junction left unmatched. Per the germline V gene, CDR1 is MNHEY and CDR2 is SMNVEV (reference sequence). This CDR3 is built from 16 residues. CDR3 DNA sequence: TGTGCCAGCAGTGCCTCAGGGGGTAGCTCCTACAATGAGCAGTTCTTC. Its translation is CASSASGGSSYNEQFF.

V is TRBV28 and J is TRBJ1-2; the match to TRBD1 covers 7 bases. V gave up 6 bases and J gave up 2 bases; unmatched junction bases: 12. This CDR3 comprises 16 residues. Germline CDR1 is MDHEN and CDR2 is SYDVKM. The CDR3 is CASSLSQGEGNYGYTF. The DNA of the CDR3 is TGTGCCAGCAGCCTATCGCAGGGGGAGGGAAACTATGGCTACACCTTC.